The clone carrying this TCR beta chain appeared many times. Its target is not known. Blood and skin TCR RNA was reverse transcribed with alpha and beta constant primers. Four PCR rounds used nested alpha and beta constant region primers plus the SP2 primer. TCRdb ran MiXCR on the 5' RACE reads and lists one entry per CDR3 protein. The sample includes about 20,000 distinct CDR3 sequences, 4% to 4.5% of them seen just once. This sample was taken from a study of naive and memory T cell subsets. Regarding the study as a whole: The RNA method is potentially sensitive to activation and differentiation changes.

This CDR3 is built from 17 residues. Trimming took 1 base from V and 2 from J, leaving 15 bases between them. The germline V gene has CDR1 MGHRA and CDR2 YSYEKL. Whole blood, 2.5 ml, came from adult healthy volunteers. An oligonucleotide containing a UMI was ligated to the 3' end of TCR cDNA. Cells were not sorted; total RNA input targeted roughly 1 to 1000 ng. This chain links TRBV4-1 with TRBJ1-3, with D maybe TRBD1 (6 bases). This TCR came from a male donor in good health. The CDR3 DNA reads as TGCGCCAGCAGCCAAGTGGGTACAGGGATCCCTGGAAACACCATATATTTT. Amino acid sequence: CASSQVGTGIPGNTIYF.